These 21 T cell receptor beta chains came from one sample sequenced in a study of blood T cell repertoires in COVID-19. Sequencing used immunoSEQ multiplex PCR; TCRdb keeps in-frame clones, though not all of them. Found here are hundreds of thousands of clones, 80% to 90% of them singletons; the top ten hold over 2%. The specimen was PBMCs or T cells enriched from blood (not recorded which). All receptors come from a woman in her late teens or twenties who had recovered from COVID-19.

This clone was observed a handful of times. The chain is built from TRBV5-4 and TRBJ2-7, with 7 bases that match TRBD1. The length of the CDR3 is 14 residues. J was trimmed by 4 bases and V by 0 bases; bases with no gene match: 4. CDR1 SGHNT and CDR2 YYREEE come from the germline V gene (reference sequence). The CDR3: CASSLDRGPYEQYF. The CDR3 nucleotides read TGTGCCAGCAGCTTGGACAGGGGTCCTTACGAGCAGTACTTC.

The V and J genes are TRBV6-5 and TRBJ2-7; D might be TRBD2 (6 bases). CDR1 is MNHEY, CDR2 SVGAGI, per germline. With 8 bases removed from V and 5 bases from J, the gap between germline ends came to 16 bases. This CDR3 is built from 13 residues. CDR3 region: CASLTRILDEQYF. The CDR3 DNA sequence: TGTGCCAGCTTGACTAGAATACTCGACGAGCAGTACTTC.

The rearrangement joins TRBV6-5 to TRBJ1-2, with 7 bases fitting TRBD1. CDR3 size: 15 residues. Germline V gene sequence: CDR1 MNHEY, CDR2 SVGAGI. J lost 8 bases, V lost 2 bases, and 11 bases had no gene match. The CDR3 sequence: CASSYAITGVHGYTF. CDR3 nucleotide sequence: TGTGCCAGCAGTTACGCCATTACAGGGGTCCACGGCTACACCTTC.

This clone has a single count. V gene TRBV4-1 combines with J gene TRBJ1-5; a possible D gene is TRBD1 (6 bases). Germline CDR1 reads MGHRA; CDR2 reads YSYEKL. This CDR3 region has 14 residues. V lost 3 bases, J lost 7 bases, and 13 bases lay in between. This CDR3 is CASSHPGTQQPQHF. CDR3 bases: TGCGCCAGCAGCCACCCAGGGACACAACAGCCCCAGCATTTT.

The CDR3 DNA follows: TGTGCCAGCAGCTGGGGGGGAACTAATGAAAAACTGTTTTTT. Translation: CASSWGGTNEKLFF. J is TRBJ1-4 and V is TRBV11-2; D might be TRBD1 (5 bases). The V end lost 4 bases, the J end lost 1 base, and 7 bases lay between the germline ends. CDR3 length equals 14 residues. Germline assignment: CDR1 SGHAT and CDR2 FQNNGV.

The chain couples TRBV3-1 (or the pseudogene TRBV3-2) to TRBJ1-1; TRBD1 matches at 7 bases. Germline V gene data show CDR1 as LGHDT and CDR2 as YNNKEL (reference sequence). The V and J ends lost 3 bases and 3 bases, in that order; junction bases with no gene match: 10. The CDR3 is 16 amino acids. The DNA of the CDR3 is TGTGCCAGCAGCCACACCAGGGCAGGGGGGCACACTGAAGCTTTCTTT. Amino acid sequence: CASSHTRAGGHTEAFF.

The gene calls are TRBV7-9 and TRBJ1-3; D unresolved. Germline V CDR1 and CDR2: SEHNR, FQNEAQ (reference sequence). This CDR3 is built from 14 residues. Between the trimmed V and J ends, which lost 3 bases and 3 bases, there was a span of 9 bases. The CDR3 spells CASSFSTGGNTIYF. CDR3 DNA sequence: TGTGCCAGCAGCTTCTCGACGGGTGGAAACACCATATATTTT.

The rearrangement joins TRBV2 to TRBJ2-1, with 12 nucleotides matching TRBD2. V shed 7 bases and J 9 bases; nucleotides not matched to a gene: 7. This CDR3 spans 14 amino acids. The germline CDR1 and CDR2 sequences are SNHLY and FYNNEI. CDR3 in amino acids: CASIRTSGVSEQFF. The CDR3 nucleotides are TGTGCCAGCATAAGGACTAGCGGGGTGAGTGAGCAGTTCTTC.

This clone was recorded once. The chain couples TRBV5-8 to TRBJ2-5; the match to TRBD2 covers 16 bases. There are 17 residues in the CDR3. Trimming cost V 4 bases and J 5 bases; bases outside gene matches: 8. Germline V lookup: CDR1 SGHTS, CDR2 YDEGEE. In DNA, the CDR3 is TGTGCCAGCAGCCGAGGGACTAGCGGGGGGGCGTATGAGACCCAGTACTTC. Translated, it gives CASSRGTSGGAYETQYF.

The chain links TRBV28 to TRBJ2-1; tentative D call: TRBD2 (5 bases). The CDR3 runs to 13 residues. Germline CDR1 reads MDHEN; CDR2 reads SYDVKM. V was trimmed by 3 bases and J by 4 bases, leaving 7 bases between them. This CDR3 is CASSFGNYNEQFF. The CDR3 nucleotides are TGTGCCAGCAGTTTCGGGAATTACAATGAGCAGTTCTTC.

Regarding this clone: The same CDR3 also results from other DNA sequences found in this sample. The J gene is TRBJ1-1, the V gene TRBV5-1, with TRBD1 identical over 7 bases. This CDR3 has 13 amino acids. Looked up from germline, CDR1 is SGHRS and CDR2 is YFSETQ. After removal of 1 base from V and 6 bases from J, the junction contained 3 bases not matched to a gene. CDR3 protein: CASSLTGAAEAFF. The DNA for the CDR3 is TGCGCCAGCAGCTTGACAGGGGCGGCTGAAGCTTTCTTT.

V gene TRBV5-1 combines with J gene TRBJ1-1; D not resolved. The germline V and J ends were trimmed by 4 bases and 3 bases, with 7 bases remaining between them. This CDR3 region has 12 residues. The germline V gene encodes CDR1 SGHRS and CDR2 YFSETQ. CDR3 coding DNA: TGCGCCAGCAGCGGAGGGCACACTGAAGCTTTCTTT. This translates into CASSGGHTEAFF. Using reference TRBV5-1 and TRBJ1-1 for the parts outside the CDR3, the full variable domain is KAGVTQTPRYLIKTRGQQVTLSCSPISGHRSVSWYQQTPGQGLQFLFEYFSETQRNKGNFPGRFSGRQFSNSRSEMNVSTLELGDSALYLCASSGGHTEAFFGQGTRLTVV.

The CDR3 spells CASSWATDNYGYTF. The CDR3 region has the DNA TGTGCCAGCAGCTGGGCGACGGATAACTATGGCTACACCTTC. The V call is TRBV5-6, the J call TRBJ1-2; D is undetermined. Trimming shortened V by 3 bases and J by 1 base, and 10 bases separated the two germline ends. The CDR3 covers 14 residues. Germline lookup yields CDR1 SGHDT and CDR2 YYEEEE.

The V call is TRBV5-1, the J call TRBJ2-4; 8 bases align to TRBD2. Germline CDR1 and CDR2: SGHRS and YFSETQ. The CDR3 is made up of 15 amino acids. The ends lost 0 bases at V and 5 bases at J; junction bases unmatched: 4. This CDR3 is CASSLGGSGENIQYF. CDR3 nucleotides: TGCGCCAGCAGCTTGGGTGGTAGCGGGGAAAACATTCAGTACTTC. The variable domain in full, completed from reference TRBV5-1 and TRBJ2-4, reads KAGVTQTPRYLIKTRGQQVTLSCSPISGHRSVSWYQQTPGQGLQFLFEYFSETQRNKGNFPGRFSGRQFSNSRSEMNVSTLELGDSALYLCASSLGGSGENIQYFGAGTRLSVL.

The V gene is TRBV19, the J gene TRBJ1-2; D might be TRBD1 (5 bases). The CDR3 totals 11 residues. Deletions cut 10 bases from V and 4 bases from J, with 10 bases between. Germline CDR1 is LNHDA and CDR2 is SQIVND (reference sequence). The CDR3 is CATGGPYGYTF. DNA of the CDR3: TGTGCCACGGGGGGACCCTATGGCTACACCTTC.

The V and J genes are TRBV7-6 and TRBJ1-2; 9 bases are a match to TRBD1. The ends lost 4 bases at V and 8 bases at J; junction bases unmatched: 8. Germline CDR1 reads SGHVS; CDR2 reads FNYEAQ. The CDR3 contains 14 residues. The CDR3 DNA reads TGTGCCAGCAGCTCCCTACAGGGGGCGGAGGGCTACACCTTC. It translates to CASSSLQGAEGYTF.

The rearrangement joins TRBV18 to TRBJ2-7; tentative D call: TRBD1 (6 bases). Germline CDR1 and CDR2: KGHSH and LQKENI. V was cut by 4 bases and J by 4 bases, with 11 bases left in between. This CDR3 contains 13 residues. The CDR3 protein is CASSQKQGYEQYF. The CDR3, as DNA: TGTGCCAGCTCACAAAAACAGGGATACGAGCAGTACTTC.

The CDR3 DNA is TGTGCCAGCAGTTTATGGGGGGACTTCCTGAACACTGAAGCTTTCTTT. This sequence encodes CASSLWGDFLNTEAFF. The J gene is TRBJ1-1, the V gene TRBV28, with D perhaps matching TRBD1 (5 bases). Germline CDR1 reads MDHEN; CDR2 reads SYDVKM. The CDR3 totals 16 residues. V gave up 0 bases and J gave up 0 bases, with 11 bases separating them.

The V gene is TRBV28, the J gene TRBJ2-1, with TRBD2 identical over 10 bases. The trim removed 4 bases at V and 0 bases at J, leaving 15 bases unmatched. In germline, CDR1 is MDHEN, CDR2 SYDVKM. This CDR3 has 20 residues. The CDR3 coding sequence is TGTGCCAGCAGTTCCGTATTTGTAGCGGGGGGTCAGAGCTCCTACAATGAGCAGTTCTTC. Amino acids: CASSSVFVAGGQSSYNEQFF.

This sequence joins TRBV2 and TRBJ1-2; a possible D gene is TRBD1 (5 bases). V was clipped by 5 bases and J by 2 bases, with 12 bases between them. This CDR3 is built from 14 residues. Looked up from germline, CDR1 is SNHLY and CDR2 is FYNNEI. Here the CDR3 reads CASSRRGINYGYTF. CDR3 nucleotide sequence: TGTGCCAGCAGTAGGAGGGGTATCAACTATGGCTACACCTTC.

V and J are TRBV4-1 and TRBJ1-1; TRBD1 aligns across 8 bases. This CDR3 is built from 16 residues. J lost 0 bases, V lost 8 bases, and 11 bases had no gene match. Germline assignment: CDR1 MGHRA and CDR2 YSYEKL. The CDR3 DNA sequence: TGCGCCAGCTGTCAGGGGGCGCTTCTTATGAACACTGAAGCTTTCTTT. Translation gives CASCQGALLMNTEAFF.